This entry concerns a single T cell receptor (beta chain). Assay used: immunoSEQ multiplex PCR; TCRdb lists only in-frame clones, some missing. The sample lists around 100,000 clones, more than 85% occurring once. This sample is drawn from a study of blood T cell repertoires in COVID-19. Background on the study: Samples of COVID-19 (acute and convalescent) were obtained from the United States, Italy and Spain. T cells, B-cell-depleted T cells, or PBMCs supplied cDNA or gDNA.

This CDR3 comprises 14 residues. Losses at the gene ends were 4 bases for V and 11 bases for J; bases not matched to a gene: 12. Germline lookup yields CDR1 LNHDA and CDR2 SQIVND (reference sequence). The chain employs TRBV19 and TRBJ1-1; TRBD1 matches at 8 bases. The TCR comes from a man younger than 35 with acute or convalescent COVID-19. The sample taken for sequencing was peripheral blood. The CDR3 region is CASSSSQGGGLAFF. CDR3 nucleotide sequence: TGTGCCAGTAGTAGCTCACAGGGGGGTGGGCTCGCTTTCTTT.